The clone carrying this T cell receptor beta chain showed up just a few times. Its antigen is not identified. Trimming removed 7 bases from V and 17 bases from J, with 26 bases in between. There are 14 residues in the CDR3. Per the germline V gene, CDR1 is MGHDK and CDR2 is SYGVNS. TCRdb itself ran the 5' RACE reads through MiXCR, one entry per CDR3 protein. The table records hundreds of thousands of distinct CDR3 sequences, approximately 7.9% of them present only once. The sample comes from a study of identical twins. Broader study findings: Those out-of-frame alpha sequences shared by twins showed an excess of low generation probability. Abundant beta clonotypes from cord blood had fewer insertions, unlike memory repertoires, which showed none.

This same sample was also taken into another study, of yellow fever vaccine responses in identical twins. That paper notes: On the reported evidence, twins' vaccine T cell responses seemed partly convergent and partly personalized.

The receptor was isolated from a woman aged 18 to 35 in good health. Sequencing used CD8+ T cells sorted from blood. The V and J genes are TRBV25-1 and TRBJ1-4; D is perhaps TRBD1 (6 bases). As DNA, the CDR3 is TGTGCCAGCACCCCGAACCTCCCTTGGGGACATCTATTTTTT. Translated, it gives CASTPNLPWGHLFF.